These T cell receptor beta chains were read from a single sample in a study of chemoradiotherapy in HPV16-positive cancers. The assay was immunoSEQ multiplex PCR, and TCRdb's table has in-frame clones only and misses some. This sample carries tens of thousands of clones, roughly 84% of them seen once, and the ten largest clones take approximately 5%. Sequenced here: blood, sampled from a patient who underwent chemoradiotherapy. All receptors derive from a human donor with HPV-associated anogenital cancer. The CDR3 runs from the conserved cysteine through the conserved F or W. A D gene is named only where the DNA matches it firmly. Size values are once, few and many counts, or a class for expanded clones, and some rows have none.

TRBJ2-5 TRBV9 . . CASSVSSYEETQYF TGTGCCAGCAGCGTCTCCTCTTACGAGGAGACCCAGTACTTC
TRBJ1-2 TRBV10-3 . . CAIPGGYGYTF TGTGCCATCCCGGGGGGTTATGGCTACACCTTC
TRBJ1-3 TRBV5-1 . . CASSLQGKSGNTIYF TGCGCCAGCAGCTTGCAGGGGAAATCTGGAAACACCATATATTTT
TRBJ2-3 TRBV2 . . CASSGASTVTDTQYF TGTGCCAGCAGTGGGGCTAGCACCGTAACAGATACGCAGTATTTT
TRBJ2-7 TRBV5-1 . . CASSSKGGSYEQYF TGCGCCAGCAGTAGTAAGGGAGGCTCCTACGAGCAGTACTTC
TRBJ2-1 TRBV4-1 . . CASSQERTIHNEQFF TGCGCCAGCAGCCAAGAACGGACTATCCACAATGAGCAGTTCTTC
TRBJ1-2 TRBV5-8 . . CASSLNPESNYGYTF TGTGCCAGCAGCTTGAACCCAGAGTCTAACTATGGCTACACCTTC
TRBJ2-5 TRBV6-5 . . CASSPPGPYQETQYF TGTGCCAGCAGTCCCCCGGGACCGTACCAAGAGACCCAGTACTTC
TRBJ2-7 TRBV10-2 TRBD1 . CASSAYPQGENEQYF TGCGCCAGCAGCGCTTACCCGCAGGGGGAGAACGAGCAGTACTTC
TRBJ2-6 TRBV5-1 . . CASSLGNSGANVLTF TGCGCCAGCAGCTTGGGAAATTCTGGGGCCAACGTCCTGACTTTC
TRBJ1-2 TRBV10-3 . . CAISESATGANTNYGYTF TGTGCCATCAGTGAGTCAGCGACAGGCGCTAATACTAACTATGGCTACACCTTC
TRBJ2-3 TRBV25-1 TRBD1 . CASRRQGAGTDTQYF TGTGCCAGCAGACGACAGGGGGCCGGGACAGATACGCAGTATTTT
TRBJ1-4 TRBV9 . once CASSVGEGVFEKLFF TGTGCCAGCAGCGTAGGAGAGGGGGTCTTTGAAAAACTGTTTTTT
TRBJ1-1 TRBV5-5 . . CASSWGGVHTEAFF TGTGCCAGCAGCTGGGGGGGTGTTCACACTGAAGCTTTCTTT
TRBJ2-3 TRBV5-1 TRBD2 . CASSFLAGGPGSTDTQYF TGCGCCAGCAGCTTCCTAGCGGGGGGGCCAGGGAGCACAGATACGCAGTATTTT
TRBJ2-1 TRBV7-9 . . CASSLARDYNEQFF TGTGCCAGCAGCTTAGCGCGGGACTACAATGAGCAGTTCTTC
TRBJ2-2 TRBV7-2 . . CASSLNLLRGNTGELFF TGTGCCAGCAGCTTAAATTTGCTAAGAGGGAACACCGGGGAGCTGTTTTTT
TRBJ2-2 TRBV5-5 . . CASSRNTGELFF TGTGCCAGCAGCCGAAACACCGGGGAGCTGTTTTTT
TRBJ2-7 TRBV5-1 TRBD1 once CASSPGQPSYEQYF TGCGCCAGCAGTCCGGGACAGCCCTCCTACGAGCAGTACTTC
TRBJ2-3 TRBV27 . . CATKSTGTDTQYF TGTGCCACCAAATCGACAGGCACAGATACGCAGTATTTT
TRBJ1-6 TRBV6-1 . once CASTAYNSPLHF TGTGCCAGCACAGCCTATAATTCACCCCTCCACTTT
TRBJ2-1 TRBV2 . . CASRGTRGGGAEQFF TGTGCCAGCAGGGGGACCCGAGGAGGTGGCGCTGAGCAGTTCTTC
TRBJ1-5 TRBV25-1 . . CASSYSNQPQHF TGTGCCAGCAGCTATAGCAATCAGCCCCAGCATTTT
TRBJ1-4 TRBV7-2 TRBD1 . CASSLDRGNEKLFF TGTGCCAGCAGCCTAGACAGGGGTAATGAAAAACTGTTTTTT
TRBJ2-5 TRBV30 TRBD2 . CAWSTSGGAWRETQYF TGTGCCTGGAGCACTAGCGGGGGGGCGTGGAGGGAGACCCAGTACTTC
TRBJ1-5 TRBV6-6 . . CASSSLNQPQHF TGTGCCAGCAGTTCATTAAATCAGCCCCAGCATTTT
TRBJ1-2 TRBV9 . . CASSVGISNYGYTF TGTGCCAGCAGCGTAGGCATCTCTAACTATGGCTACACCTTC
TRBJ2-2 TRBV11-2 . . CASSFGAGELFF TGTGCCAGCAGCTTCGGGGCAGGGGAGCTGTTTTTT
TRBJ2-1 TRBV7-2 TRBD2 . CASSLSGGAFNEQFF TGTGCCAGCAGCTTAAGCGGGGGGGCCTTTAATGAGCAGTTCTTC
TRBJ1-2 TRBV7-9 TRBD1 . CASSLDGQARGHGYTF TGTGCCAGCAGCTTAGACGGACAGGCCCGGGGGCATGGCTACACCTTC
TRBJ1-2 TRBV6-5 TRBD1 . CASSWTGTEGYTF TGTGCCAGCAGTTGGACAGGAACAGAGGGCTACACCTTC
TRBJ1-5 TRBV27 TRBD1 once CASRPTGGYQPQHF TGTGCCAGCAGGCCGACAGGGGGGTATCAGCCCCAGCATTTT
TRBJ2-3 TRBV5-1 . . CASSFSGSSTDTQYF TGCGCCAGCAGCTTCTCGGGATCTAGCACAGATACGCAGTATTTT
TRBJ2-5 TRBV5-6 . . CASSLDVTQETQYF TGTGCCAGCAGCTTGGATGTCACACAAGAGACCCAGTACTTC
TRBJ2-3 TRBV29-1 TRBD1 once CSVSGTGGAGRNTQYF TGCAGCGTTTCCGGGACAGGGGGCGCTGGGAGGAATACGCAGTATTTT
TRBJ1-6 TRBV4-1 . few CASSQEVEKGRNSPLHF TGCGCCAGCAGCCAAGAGGTGGAGAAGGGTAGGAATTCACCCCTCCACTTT
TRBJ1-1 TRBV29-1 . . CSVGPRLTNTEAFF TGCAGCGTTGGTCCTAGACTGACGAACACTGAAGCTTTCTTT
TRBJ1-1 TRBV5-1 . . CASSLNSVGGLTEAFF TGCGCCAGCAGCTTGAATTCGGTCGGGGGCCTAACTGAAGCTTTCTTT
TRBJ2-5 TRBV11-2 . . CASSLYSRRETQYF TGTGCCAGCAGCTTATATTCCAGGAGGGAGACCCAGTACTTC
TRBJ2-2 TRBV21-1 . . CASSKAWWAGELFF TGTGCCAGCAGCAAAGCATGGTGGGCCGGGGAGCTGTTTTTT